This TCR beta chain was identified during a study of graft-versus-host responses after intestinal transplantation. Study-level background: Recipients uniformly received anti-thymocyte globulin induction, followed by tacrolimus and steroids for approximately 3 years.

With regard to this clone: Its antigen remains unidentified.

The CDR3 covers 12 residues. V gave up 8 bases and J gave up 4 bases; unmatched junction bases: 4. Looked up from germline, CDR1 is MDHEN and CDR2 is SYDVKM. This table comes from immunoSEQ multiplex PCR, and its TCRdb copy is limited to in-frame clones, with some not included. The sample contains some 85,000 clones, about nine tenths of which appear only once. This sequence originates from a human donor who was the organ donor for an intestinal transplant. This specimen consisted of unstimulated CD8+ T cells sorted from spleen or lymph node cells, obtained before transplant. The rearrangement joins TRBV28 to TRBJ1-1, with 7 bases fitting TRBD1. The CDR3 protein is CASRYRGTEAFF. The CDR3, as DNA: TGTGCCAGCCGTTACAGGGGCACTGAAGCTTTCTTT.